This T cell receptor beta chain was identified during a study of control samples from healthy donors and cancer patients (dated by TCRdb to 2020 to 2021). In the case of this clone: Its antigen specificity is not known. Per-nucleotide qualities are absent, and no much larger clonotype sits a single base away.

Trimming costs V 0 bases and J 1 base, and their ends lie 5 bases apart. The germline V gene encodes CDR1 SGDLS and CDR2 YYNGEE. From its cysteine to its phenylalanine, the CDR3 spans 14 amino acids. Here the CDR3 DNA is all that survives: 42 bases in frame from base 1. Libraries were built with the immunoSEQ multiplex PCR assay. The clones in this table, taken by TCRdb from immuneACCESS, are in-frame only. Not every clone is retained; where verified, under half of the shortfall comes from an unresolved V gene, and the cause of the rest is unknown. The sample table holds some 49,000 clones, of which approximately 86% were seen once. About 2.6% of the sample belongs to the ten largest clones.

Rearrangement joined TRBV9 to TRBJ1-3, with the D gene call left open. This TCR derives from a woman in her forties or fifties with lung cancer. Sequencing was performed on PBMCs. The CDR3 region reads CASSVAGSGNTIYF. The DNA sequence is TGTGCCAGCAGCGTAGCAGGATCTGGAAACACCATATATTTT.